Following are 25 T cell receptor beta chains from one sample sequenced in a study of T cell responses to AZD1222 COVID-19 vaccine. Data came from immunoSEQ multiplex PCR; TCRdb stores just in-frame clones and leaves some out. The sample has about 150,000 clones, approximately 90% seen once. The material was peripheral blood, obtained on day 0 of AZD1222 vaccination. The receptor set was obtained from an adult in good health.

V usage is TRBV6-2 or TRBV6-3 and J usage is TRBJ1-5; no reliable D call. V dropped 2 bases and J dropped 6 bases, with 5 bases sitting between them. CDR3 length equals 12 residues. The V gene's germline CDR1 is MNHEY and CDR2 SVGEGT. The CDR3 here is CASSYGFQPQHF. The CDR3, as DNA: TGTGCCAGCAGTTACGGGTTTCAGCCCCAGCATTTT.

This chain joins TRBV6-5 and TRBJ2-7; D perhaps matches TRBD1 (6 bases). This CDR3 contains 13 residues. Per the germline V gene, CDR1 is MNHEY and CDR2 is SVGAGI. V lost 6 bases to trimming and J lost 5 bases, with 14 bases between them. CDR3 residues: CASRLGQFHEQYF. Here the CDR3 DNA reads TGTGCCAGCAGACTAGGACAGTTCCACGAGCAGTACTTC.

This sequence joins TRBV12-5 and TRBJ1-6; D not resolved. This CDR3 contains 12 residues. CDR1 is LGHNT and CDR2 is FRNRAP in the germline V gene. V lost 6 bases to trimming and J lost 9 bases, with 9 bases between them. The CDR3 region is CASGTLSSPLHF. For the CDR3, the DNA is TGTGCTAGTGGGACCCTTAGTTCACCCCTCCACTTT.

This clone occurred a few times. V gene TRBV7-2 combines with J gene TRBJ2-5; the match to TRBD2 covers 9 bases. V gave up 1 base and J gave up 1 base; unmatched junction bases: 4. The CDR3 runs to 16 residues. CDR1 is SGHTA, CDR2 FQGNSA, per germline. This CDR3 reads CASSLGISGGQETQYF. CDR3 coding DNA: TGTGCCAGCAGCTTAGGGATTAGCGGGGGCCAAGAGACCCAGTACTTC.

This clone was found a few times. The gene calls are TRBV5-1 and TRBJ2-3, with D perhaps matching TRBD1 (5 bases). CDR1 is SGHRS and CDR2 is YFSETQ in the germline V gene. The length of the CDR3 is 15 residues. Trimming left V 4 bases short and J 4 bases short, with 16 bases between. The CDR3 DNA is TGCGCCAGCAGCCCCCTGGGGCCGGGTCCAGATACGCAGTATTTT. It translates to CASSPLGPGPDTQYF.

Points on this clone: One end of the junction fails to match germline, which may point to a read error. This chain links TRBV7-2 with TRBJ2-1, with 8 bases aligning to TRBD2. The CDR3 spans 12 residues. Germline assignment: CDR1 SGHTA and CDR2 FQGNSA. CDR3 nucleotide sequence: TGTGCCAGCAGCTTAGAGACGGGGGGGCCGGTCTTC. Protein sequence: CASSLETGGPVF. Combining the CDR3 with reference TRBV7-2 and TRBJ2-1 gives the whole variable domain GAGVSQSPSNKVTEKGKDVELRCDPISGHTALYWYRQSLGQGLEFLIYFQGNSAPDKSGLPSDRFSAERTGGSVSTLTIQRTQQEDSAVYLCASSLETGGPVFGPGTRLTVL.

V usage is TRBV6-2 or TRBV6-3 and J usage is TRBJ1-1; 7 bases are a match to TRBD1. Germline values: CDR1 MNHEY, CDR2 SVGEGT. Trimming cost V 7 bases and J 4 bases; bases outside gene matches: 12. The CDR3 contains 15 residues. The CDR3 bases are TGTGCCAGCACCCCTGTAGGACAGGCGGGCACTGAAGCTTTCTTT. Amino acids: CASTPVGQAGTEAFF.

This chain links TRBV9 with TRBJ1-2, with 9 bases fitting TRBD1. Germline CDR1 and CDR2: SGDLS and YYNGEE. The V segment lost 4 bases and the J segment 2 bases; nucleotides outside the gene matches: 6. CDR3 length: 15 amino acids. The CDR3 loop is CASSSRTGANYGYTF. The CDR3 DNA sequence: TGTGCCAGCAGCTCCCGGACAGGGGCAAACTATGGCTACACCTTC.

This rearrangement joins TRBV14 to TRBJ1-2, with D possibly matching TRBD1 (5 bases). Looked up from germline, CDR1 is SGHDN and CDR2 is FVKESK. Trimming shortened V by 0 bases and J by 4 bases, and 18 bases separated the two germline ends. There are 17 residues in the CDR3. This CDR3 is CASSQELAGVLGYGYTF. CDR3 sequence (DNA): TGTGCCAGCAGCCAAGAATTGGCGGGGGTTCTAGGCTATGGCTACACCTTC.

This clone has just a few counts. The V and J genes are TRBV5-1 and TRBJ2-3, with 8 positions matching TRBD1. V was clipped by 2 bases and J by 5 bases; unmatched bases: 7. There are 15 residues in the CDR3. Germline CDR1 reads SGHRS; CDR2 reads YFSETQ. CDR3 bases: TGCGCCAGCAGCTTCGCAGGGGGCGTCGGAGATACGCAGTATTTT. Translation: CASSFAGGVGDTQYF.

J is TRBJ2-2 and V is TRBV19; TRBD2 aligns across 13 bases. CDR1 is LNHDA and CDR2 is SQIVND in the germline V gene (reference sequence). This CDR3 is 16 amino acids long. V was pared by 5 bases and J by 4 bases, with 4 bases of the junction left unmatched. CDR3 DNA sequence: TGTGCCAGTAGTCCAGGACTAGCGGGGGTCACCGGGGAGCTGTTTTTT. Residues: CASSPGLAGVTGELFF.

As to this clone: The sample has other DNA sequences that encode this CDR3 too. J is TRBJ2-7 and V is TRBV7-8; no clear D. Trimming cost V 5 bases and J 3 bases, with 5 bases left between them. CDR3 size: 11 residues. Germline CDR1 and CDR2: SGHVS and FQNEAQ. The CDR3 here is CASSPSYEQYF. The CDR3 nucleotides read TGTGCCAGCAGCCCAAGCTACGAGCAGTACTTC.

The J gene is TRBJ2-7, the V gene TRBV5-1, with D uncertain. This CDR3 is built from 15 residues. V lost 0 bases to trimming and J lost 0 bases, with 10 bases between them. CDR1 is SGHRS and CDR2 is YFSETQ in the germline V gene. The CDR3 DNA reads TGCGCCAGCAGCTTGGCCGGTACAGCCTCCTACGAGCAGTACTTC. Amino acids: CASSLAGTASYEQYF.

The chain uses TRBV3-1 (or the pseudogene TRBV3-2) and TRBJ1-4; D is perhaps TRBD1 (5 bases). V lost 3 bases and J 12 bases, leaving 23 bases between the germline ends. CDR3 length: 16 amino acids. Germline CDR1 is LGHDT and CDR2 is YNNKEL (reference sequence). The CDR3 region is CASSHQGTAGLVELFF. CDR3 in DNA: TGTGCCAGCAGCCACCAAGGGACGGCTGGTTTGGTTGAACTGTTTTTT.

On this clone itself: Different DNA sequences within this sample yield the same CDR3. The chain employs TRBV5-1 and TRBJ2-7; tentatively, D is TRBD1 (5 bases). Trimming removed 0 bases at V and 3 bases at J, with 7 bases between. The CDR3 length is 13 residues. Germline lookup yields CDR1 SGHRS and CDR2 YFSETQ. The chain's CDR3 is CASSLEGLYEQYF. The DNA for the CDR3 is TGCGCCAGCAGCTTGGAGGGGCTCTACGAGCAGTACTTC.

J is TRBJ2-3 and V is TRBV5-4; 7 bases line up with TRBD2. V lost 4 bases to trimming and J lost 2 bases; unmatched junction nucleotides: 10. CDR3 length equals 16 residues. The germline V gene encodes CDR1 SGHNT and CDR2 YYREEE (reference sequence). CDR3 DNA sequence: TGTGCCAGCAGCCCAGTCGTGGGGGGGAACACAGATACGCAGTATTTT. Its translation: CASSPVVGGNTDTQYF.

This clone occurred once. This chain uses TRBV6-5 with TRBJ2-5, with a weak D call TRBD1 (6 bases). V was cut by 7 bases and J by 5 bases, with 20 bases left in between. The CDR3 has 15 amino acids. From germline, CDR1 is MNHEY and CDR2 SVGAGI. CDR3 protein: CASKFEGQIQETQYF. The CDR3 DNA reads as TGTGCCAGCAAGTTTGAGGGACAAATACAGGAGACCCAGTACTTC.

This rearrangement joins TRBV19 to TRBJ2-7; D gene ambiguous. Trimming left V 7 bases short and J 7 bases short, with 20 bases between. Germline-derived CDR1 and CDR2 are LNHDA and SQIVND (reference sequence). The CDR3 is 14 amino acids. CDR3 loop: CASIEIADGKEQYF. Written as DNA, the CDR3 is TGTGCCAGTATCGAAATCGCAGATGGGAAAGAGCAGTACTTC.

The chain recombines TRBV5-6 with TRBJ1-6; a possible D gene is TRBD1 (5 bases). The V gene's germline CDR1 is SGHDT and CDR2 YYEEEE. The CDR3 is made up of 13 amino acids. V lost 1 base and J 9 bases, leaving 8 bases between the germline ends. The DNA for the CDR3 is TGTGCCAGCAGCTTGAGGGGAATTTCACCCCTCCACTTT. Translated, it gives CASSLRGISPLHF. Variable domain in full (rest from reference TRBV5-6 and TRBJ1-6): DAGVTQSPTHLIKTRGQQVTLRCSPKSGHDTVSWYQQALGQGPQFIFQYYEEEERQRGNFPDRFSGHQFPNYSSELNVNALLLGDSALYLCASSLRGISPLHFGNGTRLTVT.

This clone was counted once. The gene calls are TRBV6-4 and TRBJ2-1, with 10 positions matching TRBD2. The germline gives CDR1 MRHNA, CDR2 SNTAGT. The CDR3 sequence is 16 residues long. With 1 base clipped from V and 5 bases from J, the junction kept 5 bases outside the gene matches. CDR3: CASSDFSAGGNNEQFF. DNA for the CDR3: TGTGCCAGCAGTGACTTTTCAGCGGGGGGGAACAATGAGCAGTTCTTC.

This chain joins TRBV15 and TRBJ2-1, with TRBD2 matching 9 bases. CDR3 length: 15 residues. V lost 0 bases, J lost 9 bases, and 6 bases stayed unmatched. Looked up from germline, CDR1 is LNHNV and CDR2 is YYDKDF (reference sequence). Written as DNA, the CDR3 is TGTGCCACCAGCAGAGAGCTAGCGGGGAATCCTGAGCAGTTCTTC. Translation gives CATSRELAGNPEQFF.

For the CDR3, the DNA is TGTGCCAGCAGACGGACAGACACCTATGGCTACACCTTC. Protein sequence: CASRRTDTYGYTF. The gene calls are TRBV6-6 and TRBJ1-2; D is perhaps TRBD1 (6 bases). Trimming removed 6 bases at V and 4 bases at J, with 12 bases between. The CDR3 is 13 amino acids. Germline V gives CDR1 MNHNY, CDR2 SVGAGI (reference sequence).

This clone was detected once. This same CDR3 is encoded by further DNA sequences in the sample. This sequence joins TRBV7-9 and TRBJ1-1, with D tentatively TRBD1 (5 bases). The V gene lost 5 bases and the J gene lost 2 bases, with 9 bases spanning the gap. The CDR3 sequence is 13 residues long. Germline V lookup: CDR1 SEHNR, CDR2 FQNEAQ (reference sequence). In nucleotides, the CDR3 is TGTGCCAGCAGCCTGACAGTAAACACTGAAGCTTTCTTT. Amino acids: CASSLTVNTEAFF.

The gene calls are TRBV18 and TRBJ2-7, with a weak D call TRBD1 (7 bases). CDR1 and CDR2 from the germline V gene are KGHSH and LQKENI. V lost 4 bases to trimming and J lost 2 bases, with 18 bases between them. The CDR3 extends over 16 amino acids. CDR3 bases: TGTGCCAGCTCACGACTACAGGGGCGGAGGGCCTACGAGCAGTACTTC. It encodes CASSRLQGRRAYEQYF.

This chain connects TRBV25-1 to TRBJ1-1, with D tentatively TRBD1 (5 bases). The CDR3 consists of 14 residues. From germline, CDR1 is MGHDK and CDR2 SYGVNS. V lost 7 bases and J lost 8, with 20 bases in between. For the CDR3, the DNA is TGTGCCAGCACCCCGGGGGGGGGTGCATCCGAAGCTTTCTTT. Its translation is CASTPGGGASEAFF. The variable domain in full, completed from reference TRBV25-1 and TRBJ1-1, reads EADIYQTPRYLVIGTGKKITLECSQTMGHDKMYWYQQDPGMELHLIHYSYGVNSTEKGDLSSESTVSRIRTEHFPLTLESARPSHTSQYLCASTPGGGASEAFFGQGTRLTVV.